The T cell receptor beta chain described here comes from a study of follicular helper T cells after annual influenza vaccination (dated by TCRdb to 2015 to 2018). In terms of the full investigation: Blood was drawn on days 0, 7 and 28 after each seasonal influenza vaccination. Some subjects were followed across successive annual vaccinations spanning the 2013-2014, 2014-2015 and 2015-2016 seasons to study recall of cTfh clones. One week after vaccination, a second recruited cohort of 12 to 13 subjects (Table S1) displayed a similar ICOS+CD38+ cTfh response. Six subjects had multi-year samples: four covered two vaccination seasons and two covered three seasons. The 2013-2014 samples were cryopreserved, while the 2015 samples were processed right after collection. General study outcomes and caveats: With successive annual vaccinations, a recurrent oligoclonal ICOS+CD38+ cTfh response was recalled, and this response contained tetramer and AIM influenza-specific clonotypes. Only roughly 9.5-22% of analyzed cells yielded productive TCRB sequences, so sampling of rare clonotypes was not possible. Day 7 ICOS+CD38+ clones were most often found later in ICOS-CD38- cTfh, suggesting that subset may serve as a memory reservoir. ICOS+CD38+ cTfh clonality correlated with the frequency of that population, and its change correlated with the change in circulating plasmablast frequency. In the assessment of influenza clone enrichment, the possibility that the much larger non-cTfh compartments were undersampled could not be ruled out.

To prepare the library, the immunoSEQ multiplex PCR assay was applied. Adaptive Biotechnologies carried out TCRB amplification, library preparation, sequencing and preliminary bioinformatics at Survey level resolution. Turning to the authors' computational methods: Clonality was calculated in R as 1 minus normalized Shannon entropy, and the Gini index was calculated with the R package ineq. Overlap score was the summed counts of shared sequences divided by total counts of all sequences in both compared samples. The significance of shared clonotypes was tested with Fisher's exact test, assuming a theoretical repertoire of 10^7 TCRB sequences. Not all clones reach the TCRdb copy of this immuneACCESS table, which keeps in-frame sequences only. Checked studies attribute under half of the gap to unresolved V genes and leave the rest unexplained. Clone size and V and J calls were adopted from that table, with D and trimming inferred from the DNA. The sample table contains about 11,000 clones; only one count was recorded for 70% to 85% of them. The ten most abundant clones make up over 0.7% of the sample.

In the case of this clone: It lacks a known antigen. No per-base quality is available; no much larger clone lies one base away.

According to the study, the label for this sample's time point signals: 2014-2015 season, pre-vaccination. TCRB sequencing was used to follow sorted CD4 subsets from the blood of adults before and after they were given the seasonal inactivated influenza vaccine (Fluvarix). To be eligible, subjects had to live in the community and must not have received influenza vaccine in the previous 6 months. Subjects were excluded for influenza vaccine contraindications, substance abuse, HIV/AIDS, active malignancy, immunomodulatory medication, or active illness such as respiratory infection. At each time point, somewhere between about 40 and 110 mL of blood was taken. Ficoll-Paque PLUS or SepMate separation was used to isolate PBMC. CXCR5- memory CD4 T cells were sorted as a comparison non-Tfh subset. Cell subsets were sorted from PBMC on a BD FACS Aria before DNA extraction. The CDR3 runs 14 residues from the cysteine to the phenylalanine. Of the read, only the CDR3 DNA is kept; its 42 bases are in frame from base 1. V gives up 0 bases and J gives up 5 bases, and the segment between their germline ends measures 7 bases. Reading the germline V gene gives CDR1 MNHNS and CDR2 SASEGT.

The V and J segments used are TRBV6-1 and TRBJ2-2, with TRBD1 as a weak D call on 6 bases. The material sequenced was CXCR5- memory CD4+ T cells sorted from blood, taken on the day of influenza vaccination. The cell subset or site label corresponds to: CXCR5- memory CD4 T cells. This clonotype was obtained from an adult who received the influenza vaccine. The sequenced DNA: TGTGCCAGCAGTGAAGCGCAGGGGACCGGGGAGCTGTTTTTT. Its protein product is CASSEAQGTGELFF.